Sequencing of this T cell receptor beta chain was carried out in a study of T cells in Graves' hyperthyroidism and ophthalmopathy. Study observations and caveats: Separation of ophthalmopathy from stable hyperthyroidism was achieved by a 13 V-J model.

Hyperthyroidism was newly diagnosed in patients aged 18 to 65 (duration under 2 months). PBMCs were obtained from about 10 ml fresh peripheral blood. This clonotype has a count of ten or more. As yet, its antigen is unknown. Researchers amplified the TCR beta CDR3 regions from RNA transcripts. First-round RT-PCR of the TCR CDR3 relied on the HTBI primer set. TCRdb redid the calling of the multiplex PCR reads with MiXCR, one entry per CDR3 protein. This table has approximately 400,000 distinct CDR3 sequences, approximately 15% appearing once. V lost 5 bases to trimming and J lost 8 bases; unmatched junction nucleotides: 9. The CDR3 is 14 residues long. Per germline, CDR1 MNHNS and CDR2 SASEGT.

The chain employs TRBV6-1 and TRBJ1-2, with TRBD1 matching over 9 bases. The receptor's source is a woman aged 18-29 years with Graves' hyperthyroidism. The sample taken for sequencing was blood. CDR3 sequence reads: CASSSGRDRDGYTF. CDR3 coding DNA: TGTGCCAGCAGTTCGGGACGGGACAGGGACGGCTACACCTTC.